This T cell receptor (beta chain) is from a study of T cells after yellow fever vaccination (dated by TCRdb to between 2018 and 2021). Background on the whole study: The SMART-Seq v4 Ultra Low Input RNA kit was used to prepare libraries from fractions with low cell numbers. To follow T-cell clones before and after primary and booster YFV17D yellow fever vaccination, bulk TCR alpha and beta repertoires were sequenced over time. Two healthy male donors, one aged 18 to 29 and one aged 30 to 40 years, were included in the cohort. Blood was drawn at multiple timepoints before and after primary and secondary immunization, with bulk PBMC replicates and cell subsets isolated. The investigation overall reported the following: Compared with the primary T-cell response, the secondary T-cell response was faster but weaker, reaching its peak on day 5 rather than on day 15. The study included only a couple of donors, which limits how far the findings can be generalized. A small share of clonotypes occurred in both CD4 and CD8 compartments, likely arising from convergent recombination. After the booster, most clones that had expanded after primary vaccination were detected again (over 95% of CD4 and more than 85% of CD8), suggesting broad maintenance of memory. Computational filtering was needed because FACS-sorted repertoires could contain abundant contaminating clonotypes from the bulk population.

CDR1 and CDR2 (SGDLS, YYNGEE) derive from the germline V gene. The CDR3 contains 15 residues, cysteine and phenylalanine counted. Just the 45-base CDR3 DNA is kept, in frame starting at base 1. V drops 4 bases and J drops 4 bases, leaving 15 bases in between. This clonotype was seen only a few times. Its antigen has not been determined. Base qualities are not recorded, but no much larger clone differs from it by a single base. TCR cDNA was synthesized by 5'RACE template switching, which introduced a universal primer site and unique molecular identifiers. Priming for cDNA synthesis came from both the TCR alpha and TCR beta constant segments. Two PCR steps were used to amplify libraries, with sample barcodes and sequencing adapters being added in the second step. Libraries were sequenced on Illumina HiSeq 2500 (2x100 bp) or NovaSeq (2x150 bp). The paper's data handling went like this. Reads were demultiplexed and collapsed into UMI consensus sequences with MIGEC, and V(D)J alignment was performed with MiXCR. Vaccine-responding clonotypes were identified with edgeR using replicate PBMC samples, with FDR below 0.01 and a log2 fold change above 5 up to day 15 being required. CD4 or CD8 identity was assigned to each bulk clonotype according to whether the clonotype was present at higher abundance in the sequenced CD4 repertoire or the sequenced CD8 repertoire. TCRdb reprocessed the public reads (quality trimming at Q25 with fastp, clone calling with MiXCR) and kept in-frame beta chains. CDR3 protein duplicates are merged, each entry listing the most common genes and DNA. These V and J calls derive from TCRdb rather than the authors' analysis. The sample data list hundreds of thousands of distinct CDR3 sequences, and around 12% of these were observed just once. The top ten clones comprise about 15% of the sample.

The sample's treatment or condition label, decoded: live attenuated yellow fever vaccine strain. At each blood-draw timepoint, two biological replicates of bulk PBMCs were obtained. A standard Ficoll-Paque protocol was used to isolate PBMCs from peripheral blood. TriZol was used to extract RNA from bulk PBMCs, from CD4 and CD8 fractions, and from dextramer-positive and dextramer-negative fractions. The source of this sequence is a man younger than 40 who received the YFV17D yellow fever vaccine. The sample consisted of PBMCs, taken on the day of the yellow fever booster vaccination. This sequence uses TRBV9 and TRBJ1-3; the D gene is possibly TRBD1, with 6 bases matching. For the CDR3, the sequence is CASSPDTTGGNTIYF. The base sequence is TGTGCCAGCAGCCCCGACACGACAGGAGGAAACACCATATATTTT.